The 9 T cell receptor beta chains given below trace back to one sample, sequenced in a study of cytomegalovirus exposure and HLA in healthy donors. The PCR used 60 Vbeta and 13 Jbeta primers. Produced via immunoSEQ multiplex PCR; TCRdb's table is partial and in-frame only. This specimen shows tens of thousands of clones; the ten leading clones hold 3.8%. Sequences were obtained from PBMCs. These receptors all come from a female donor in good health and CMV-seropositive.

The chain couples TRBV7-8 to TRBJ2-7, with TRBD1 identical over 7 bases. V dropped 2 bases and J dropped 4; count of bases not matched to a gene: 14. This CDR3 has 17 residues. Germline CDR1 SGHVS, CDR2 FQNEAQ. The CDR3 loop reads CASSLSFIATGKYEQYF. The CDR3 DNA sequence: TGTGCCAGCAGCTTATCATTCATAGCGACAGGGAAATACGAGCAGTACTTC.

V and J are TRBV7-9 and TRBJ1-5; D uncertain. Trimming removed 1 base from V and 4 bases from J, with 8 bases in between. CDR3 length equals 14 residues. Germline V CDR1 and CDR2: SEHNR, FQNEAQ (reference sequence). The CDR3 loop reads CASSLDRVNQPQHF. The DNA of the CDR3 is TGTGCCAGCAGCTTAGACAGAGTAAATCAGCCCCAGCATTTT.

This chain links TRBV6-5 with TRBJ2-5; 7 nucleotides match TRBD2. Gene TRBJ2-7 matches the end of the DNA better, so the J call may be wrong. Germline-derived CDR1 and CDR2 are MNHEY and SVGAGI. This CDR3 is 13 amino acids long. CDR3 bases: TGTGCCAGCAGCCGGGACTACTCGCTCGAGCAGTACTTC. Amino acid sequence: CASSRDYSLEQYF.

The chain has TRBV19 and TRBJ2-7; D is ambiguous. The CDR3 is made up of 14 amino acids. V lost 3 bases, J lost 1 base, and 10 bases lay in between. From germline, CDR1 is LNHDA and CDR2 SQIVND (reference sequence). CDR3 nucleotide sequence: TGTGCCAGTAGTATCCTCATCGGGTCCTACGAGCAGTACTTC. This codes for CASSILIGSYEQYF.

The chain has TRBV27 and TRBJ1-2; tentative D call: TRBD1 (6 bases). V was cut by 0 bases and J by 4 bases, with 9 bases left in between. CDR3 length: 14 residues. Germline V lookup: CDR1 MNHEY, CDR2 SMNVEV (reference sequence). The CDR3 here is CASSLSGQLYGYTF. CDR3 bases: TGTGCCAGCAGTTTATCCGGACAGCTCTATGGCTACACCTTC.

The V gene is TRBV25-1, the J gene TRBJ1-3; the D is unclear. V dropped 2 bases and J dropped 4 bases, with 15 bases sitting between them. This CDR3 region has 16 residues. Germline V gene lookup returns CDR1 MGHDK and CDR2 SYGVNS. The CDR3: CASSEAGQMGGNTIYF. The CDR3 nucleotides are TGTGCCAGCAGTGAAGCGGGCCAAATGGGAGGAAACACCATATATTTT.

The chain couples TRBV10-3 to TRBJ1-6; D call uncertain. CDR1 and CDR2 from the germline V gene are ENHRY and SYGVKD. Deletions cut 4 bases from V and 7 bases from J, with 23 bases between. The CDR3 is 18 amino acids. The CDR3 is CAISGSAGLPIGNSPLHF. CDR3 bases: TGTGCCATCAGTGGCTCCGCCGGACTCCCTATAGGGAATTCACCCCTCCACTTT.

V and J are TRBV5-4 and TRBJ2-5; TRBD2 matches at 11 bases. The CDR3 length is 17 residues. J was trimmed by 3 bases and V by 4 bases; bases with no gene match: 11. Looked up from germline, CDR1 is SGHNT and CDR2 is YYREEE (reference sequence). CDR3 bases: TGTGCCAGCAGCATTGACGTCCTAGCGGGAGGTGAAGAGACCCAGTACTTC. It translates to CASSIDVLAGGEETQYF.

V usage is TRBV28 and J usage is TRBJ1-1; 9 positions match TRBD1. The germline V gene has CDR1 MDHEN and CDR2 SYDVKM. CDR3 length equals 14 residues. Trimming removed 8 bases from V and 4 bases from J; junction bases left unmatched: 8. The CDR3 bases are TGTGCCAGCGGAACAGGGGGCCAGGCCACTGAAGCTTTCTTT. Translated: CASGTGGQATEAFF.